This T cell receptor (beta chain) comes out of a study of metastatic and nonmetastatic thyroid tumors. The wider study: Both malignant and benign thyroid patients supplied peripheral blood and tumor or nodule tissue samples, across which the repertoires of these patients were then compared.

Study outcomes and limitations: Malignant tumors reportedly showed significantly higher TCR beta diversity than benign nodules in both blood and tumor.

The CDR3 loop spans 13 amino acids. The germline gives CDR1 SGHNT, CDR2 YENEEA. Thyroid surgery was preceded by no treatment in any patient. This clone appeared once. Its antigen remains unidentified. At one boundary the junction diverges from the germline segment, which might be a read error. Original analysis: It was from CDR3 differences across clinicopathological groups that a distant-metastasis classifier for papillary thyroid cancer was built. TCRdb re-called the PCR reads with MiXCR. TCRdb, rather than the study authors, made the V and J calls. The sample carries tens of thousands of clones, about a sixth recorded once.

The material sequenced was tumor tissue. V gene TRBV11-3 combines with J gene TRBJ2-7; weak D call: TRBD2 (6 bases). The sequence was collected from a female donor with papillary thyroid cancer or a benign thyroid nodule (not recorded which). Some clones in this sample may be carry-over from other donors' samples. The CDR3 region is CASSDYGGVEHDF. The CDR3 bases are TGTGCCAGCAGCGATTATGGCGGGGTGGAGCATGACTTC.